This TCR beta chain was documented in a study of T-cell reconstitution after alpha-beta-depleted transplantation in children. Library preparation (for TCRbeta) was performed with unique molecular identifiers. Each CDR3 protein gets one entry after TCRdb re-called the PCR reads with MiXCR. The sample lists around 450,000 distinct CDR3 sequences; 43% were seen once. This clonotype was counted a few times. Its antigen is still unknown. The CDR3 is made up of 14 amino acids. V was shortened by 1 base and J by 2 bases, with 9 bases between the two germline ends. Germline V gene data show CDR1 as SGHNT and CDR2 as YYREEE (reference sequence). Notes on the study in general: As was reported, about two months after transplant, alpha-beta T cells came from several hundred expanded graft clones. Counts and diversity of T cells one year after transplant came mostly from newly produced T cells. From surviving recipient T cells and thymic progenitors came the high day-60 TCRbeta diversity observed in some patients.

V and J are TRBV5-4 and TRBJ1-1; D is unresolved. The sample consisted of PBMCs, taken before TCRalphabeta/CD19-depleted stem cell transplant. The TCR sequence derives from a girl aged 2 to 10 with aplastic anemia, due to receive a stem cell transplant. Written as DNA, the CDR3 is TGTGCCAGCAGCTTGAGCTGGGGTAACACTGAAGCTTTCTTT. The encoded protein is CASSLSWGNTEAFF.